The 20 T cell receptor beta chains presented below share a single source sample, sequenced in a study of blood T cells in healthy people across ages. A second roughly 6 to 11 cycle PCR used barcoded and J-beta primers. TCRdb ran MiXCR on the 5' RACE reads and lists one entry per CDR3 protein. The sample consists of 500,000 to 550,000 distinct CDR3 sequences, 24% of them appearing once. Separately, the same data were catalogued under a study of T cells of mothers and their children.

The sequenced material came from blood. These receptors came from a boy under 18 in good health.

This clonotype appeared a few times. The chain uses TRBV11-2 and TRBJ2-3; 12 positions match TRBD2. J was trimmed by 2 bases and V by 0 bases; bases with no gene match: 6. CDR1 is SGHAT and CDR2 is FQNNGV in the germline V gene. This CDR3 has 18 amino acids. The CDR3 coding sequence is TGTGCCAGCAGCTTAGACGGGGGACTAGCGGGTCTCACAGATACGCAGTATTTT. This encodes CASSLDGGLAGLTDTQYF.

This clonotype was counted a few times. CDR3 sequence: CASTRVWPDTQYF. CDR3 in DNA: TGTGCCAGCACCCGAGTATGGCCAGATACGCAGTATTTT. The chain recombines TRBV7-2 with TRBJ2-3; D not certain. CDR3 size: 13 residues. V was pared by 7 bases and J by 4 bases, with 12 bases between. From germline, CDR1 is SGHTA and CDR2 FQGNSA.

The CDR3 DNA reads as TGTGCCAGCAGCTTAGCGAGGGTACTATCAGAGACCCAGTACTTC. Protein sequence: CASSLARVLSETQYF. The chain uses TRBV7-2 and TRBJ2-5; D perhaps matches TRBD2 (5 bases). This CDR3 comprises 15 residues. From germline, CDR1 is SGHTA and CDR2 FQGNSA. Trimming took 0 bases from V and 4 from J, leaving 12 bases between them.

The chain links TRBV7-3 to TRBJ1-5, with D possibly matching TRBD1 (5 bases). Per the germline V gene, CDR1 is SGHTA and CDR2 is FQGTGA. The CDR3 spans 20 residues. V was pared by 4 bases and J by 0 bases, with 25 bases between. CDR3 protein: CASSSPVRGVIFLSNQPQHF. Here the CDR3 DNA reads TGTGCCAGCAGCTCCCCTGTGAGAGGGGTTATCTTTCTTAGCAATCAGCCCCAGCATTTT.

This clonotype has more than one count but fewer than ten. This CDR3 reads CASSQDPPGQVSYEQYF. CDR3 coding DNA: TGCGCCAGCAGCCAAGACCCCCCGGGACAGGTTTCCTACGAGCAGTACTTC. This chain uses TRBV4-3 with TRBJ2-5; 8 bases align to TRBD1. TRBJ2-7 matches the DNA end more closely, so the J call is doubtful. CDR1 is LGHNA, CDR2 YSLEER, per germline. This CDR3 region has 17 residues.

This clonotype turned up a few times. This sequence joins TRBV20-1 and TRBJ2-6, with D perhaps being TRBD1 or TRBD2 (5 bases each). With 0 bases removed from V and 4 bases from J, the gap between germline ends came to 10 bases. The length of the CDR3 is 15 residues. CDR1 is DFQATT and CDR2 is SNEGSKA in the germline V gene (reference sequence). The CDR3 nucleotides read TGCAGTGCTAGAGATGAAGGGACCGGGGCCAACGTCCTGACTTTC. This gives the protein CSARDEGTGANVLTF.

This sequence joins TRBV6-5 and TRBJ1-2; the match to TRBD1 covers 7 bases. This CDR3 has 13 residues. Germline CDR1 is MNHEY and CDR2 is SVGAGI. V dropped 6 bases and J dropped 7; count of bases not matched to a gene: 8. The CDR3 DNA sequence: TGTGCCAGCAGGCGGGACAGCGTAGTTGGCTACACCTTC. Translated, it gives CASRRDSVVGYTF.

The gene calls are TRBV15 and TRBJ1-2, with 8 nucleotides matching TRBD1. Germline lookup yields CDR1 LNHNV and CDR2 YYDKDF (reference sequence). The CDR3 extends over 15 amino acids. V shed 0 bases and J 5 bases; nucleotides not matched to a gene: 5. This CDR3 is CATSRELGQVYGYTF. CDR3 nucleotide sequence: TGTGCCACCAGCAGAGAGTTGGGACAGGTATATGGCTACACCTTC.

This clonotype has only a few counts. The V gene is TRBV30, the J gene TRBJ2-4; tentatively, D is TRBD2 (5 bases). Germline CDR1 and CDR2: GTSNPN and SVGIG (reference sequence). Trimming pared 6 bases from V and 0 bases from J, leaving 9 bases between. The CDR3 runs 13 residues. The CDR3 nucleotides are TGTGCCTGCCTTCGGGGAGCCAAAAACATTCAGTACTTC. Amino acid sequence: CACLRGAKNIQYF.

This clonotype was picked up a small number of times. The CDR3 loop is CASSEGGLKHF. The CDR3 DNA is TGTGCCAGCAGTGAGGGGGGGCTGAAGCATTTT. The chain has TRBV2 and TRBJ1-5, with D perhaps TRBD1 (6 bases). Germline-derived CDR1 and CDR2 are SNHLY and FYNNEI. V lost 3 bases and J lost 14, with 11 bases in between. The CDR3 runs 11 residues.

The rearrangement joins TRBV27 to TRBJ2-7, with D possibly being TRBD2 (6 bases). CDR3 size: 12 residues. Germline loops: CDR1 MNHEY, CDR2 SMNVEV (reference sequence). The V end lost 6 bases, the J end lost 3 bases, and 9 bases lay between the germline ends. DNA of the CDR3: TGTGCCAGCAGAGGGACTTTCTACGAGCAGTACTTC. This translates into CASRGTFYEQYF.

The chain couples TRBV7-2 to TRBJ1-2; 9 positions match TRBD1. The CDR3 consists of 13 residues. V shed 7 bases, J shed 2 bases, and the junction held 2 bases outside the gene matches. Germline CDR1 SGHTA, CDR2 FQGNSA. This chain's CDR3 is CASTQGANYGYTF. The CDR3 region has the DNA TGTGCCAGCACACAGGGGGCGAACTATGGCTACACCTTC.

The rearrangement links TRBV5-1 to TRBJ2-3; 7 bases match TRBD2. CDR1 and CDR2 from the germline V gene are SGHRS and YFSETQ. The junction had 11 bases not matched to a gene; V was cut back by 1 base and J by 0 bases. The CDR3 loop spans 18 amino acids. In DNA, the CDR3 is TGCGCCAGCAGCTTGCGGCTAGCGGACCGACTGAGCACAGATACGCAGTATTTT. Encoded protein: CASSLRLADRLSTDTQYF.

The rearrangement joins TRBV20-1 to TRBJ1-2, with D perhaps matching TRBD1 (5 bases). CDR3 length equals 16 residues. Trimming took 6 bases from V and 2 from J, leaving 22 bases between them. From germline, CDR1 is DFQATT and CDR2 SNEGSKA (reference sequence). CDR3: CSAPDGTQPYNYGYTF. The CDR3 region has the DNA TGCAGTGCCCCAGACGGGACTCAGCCCTACAACTATGGCTACACCTTC.

The chain is built from TRBV6-5 and TRBJ1-6; 7 bases map to TRBD1. The CDR3 loop spans 15 amino acids. V was pared by 5 bases and J by 7 bases, with 8 bases of the junction left unmatched. The V gene's germline CDR1 is MNHEY and CDR2 SVGAGI. CDR3 nucleotides: TGTGCCAGCAGTCCCGGGACAGTACGAAATTCACCCCTCCACTTT. It specifies CASSPGTVRNSPLHF.

This clonotype appeared a single time. This sequence joins TRBV6-5 and TRBJ2-1; unclear D gene. With 2 bases removed from V and 3 bases from J, the gap between germline ends came to 8 bases. This CDR3 has 14 residues. The germline gives CDR1 MNHEY, CDR2 SVGAGI. The CDR3 nucleotides are TGTGCCAGCAGTTACACTGGCAGCTACAATGAGCAGTTCTTC. This gives the protein CASSYTGSYNEQFF.

V gene TRBV20-1 combines with J gene TRBJ2-5; 7 bases fit TRBD2. With V trimmed by 7 bases and J by 5 bases, 10 bases remained unmatched. This CDR3 spans 13 amino acids. CDR1 and CDR2 (germline): DFQATT, SNEGSKA (reference sequence). Here the CDR3 reads CSVGPPGGETQYF. The CDR3 nucleotides are TGCAGTGTGGGCCCCCCCGGGGGGGAGACCCAGTACTTC.

This clonotype was detected only a few times. The chain uses TRBV7-3 and TRBJ1-2; 10 bases match TRBD1. Unmatched junction bases numbered 5, after V lost 6 bases and J lost 7 bases. Germline CDR1 is SGHTA and CDR2 is FQGTGA. This CDR3 contains 13 residues. Written as DNA, the CDR3 is TGTGCCAGCAGTATGACAGGGGGCAGTGGCTACACCTTC. It specifies CASSMTGGSGYTF.

The chain links TRBV7-9 to TRBJ2-4; TRBD1 might be the D (6 bases). This CDR3 is built from 20 residues. Germline V gene data show CDR1 as SEHNR and CDR2 as FQNEAQ (reference sequence). V lost 4 bases and J lost 0, with 25 bases in between. CDR3 amino acids: CASSSPRPGHMTLAKNIQYF. Written as DNA, the CDR3 is TGTGCCAGCAGCTCTCCCCGACCGGGACACATGACACTAGCCAAAAACATTCAGTACTTC.

J is TRBJ2-4 and V is TRBV20-1; 7 bases align to TRBD2. Looked up from germline, CDR1 is DFQATT and CDR2 is SNEGSKA (reference sequence). Trimming at V came to 7 bases and at J to 0 bases, leaving 6 bases not matched to a gene. CDR3 size: 14 residues. The CDR3 loop reads CSVGGGIAKNIQYF. Written as DNA, the CDR3 is TGCAGTGTTGGGGGGGGAATAGCCAAAAACATTCAGTACTTC.